The source of this T cell receptor beta chain is a study of human T cells and chemical hapten exposure. Background on the study: Each week of the roughly 22-week study, patients had diphenylcyclopropenone applied to the scalp.

The CDR3 is made up of 13 amino acids. Trimming removed 4 bases at V and 9 bases at J, with 15 bases between. Germline CDR1 and CDR2: SEHNR and FQNEAQ (reference sequence). TCRdb independently ran MiXCR on the RACE reads; one entry per CDR3 protein. The table lists about 360,000 distinct CDR3 sequences, approximately 4.4% of them singletons. Indicated time point: patch test 1, 2 weeks after DPC sensitization. The treatment is: therapeutic diphenylcyclopropenone sensitization with weekly scalp DPC. Venepuncture was done earlier than the placement of each patch test. This clonotype has a count of ten or more.

The origin of this receptor is a woman between 50 and 59 years old with alopecia areata. Some clones in this sample may be carry-over from other donors' samples. The specimen comprised whole blood, sampled in connection with sensitization to the hapten diphenylcyclopropenone (DPC). The chain carries TRBV7-9 and TRBJ1-2; D unclear. CDR3: CASSSDVGGSYTF. The CDR3 region has the DNA TGTGCCAGCAGCTCAGATGTTGGAGGGAGCTACACCTTC.